Sequencing of this T cell receptor beta chain was carried out in a study of blood T cell repertoires in COVID-19 (dated by TCRdb to about 2020). About the study as a whole: The collaborator samples originated in the United States, Italy and Spain and spanned the acute and convalescent phases of COVID-19. Subjects who had been exposed to COVID-19, were actively infected with it, or had recovered from it provided the deeply sampled blood TCRbeta repertoires that made up the dataset. The sample metadata nearly always contained a de-identified subject ID, COVID-19 status, age in years and sex. Where HLA class I and class II types were available, the types were taken from metadata supplied by the sample provider, not from assay-based typing. The samples were drawn from the first 160 participants of the ongoing ImmuneRACE study and from more than 1,000 subjects provided by 6 global collaborators. The material from the prospective study consisted of cDNA or gDNA derived from T cells, B-cell-depleted T cells, or PBMCs. The repertoires were released in a freely available public database intended as a resource for research on the immune response to SARS-CoV-2.

TCRbeta CDR3 regions were amplified from genomic DNA using the immunoSEQ Assay, a bias-controlled multiplex PCR. The paper's data handling went like this. Nucleated cell counts per sample were estimated from amplification of reference gene primers within the assay. To quantify the absolute abundance of each unique TCRbeta CDR3 rearrangement, sequence reads were collapsed and filtered. Productive Simpson clonality was computed per sample as the square root of Simpson's diversity index over productive rearrangements. TCRdb took this table from immuneACCESS and kept in-frame rearrangements with V and J called. Such tables lack part of the clones; where checked against another copy, unresolved V genes explain under half of the gap, and the rest is unexplained. The V and J calls and clone size are taken from that table; D and trimming were inferred from the DNA. In this sample the table shows roughly 220,000 clones, 75% to 85% of which occur a single time. The leading ten clones occupy approximately 1.5% of the sample.

A second Seattle source provided samples from volunteer blood donors who had recovered from COVID-19. Each collaborating institution followed its own protocols to collect whole blood in K2EDTA tubes. For TCRbeta analysis, collaborator samples were shipped as frozen whole blood, as isolated PBMCs, or as DNA extracted from either sample type. A word on this clone: Its target antigen remains unknown. No base qualities exist here, and no much larger clone lies one base off it.

What the study reported, not specific to this receptor: The quantity of clinical and demographic metadata differed by source and by participant and was supplied without curation.

V is pruned by 5 bases and J by 4 bases, leaving 7 bases of the junction without a gene match. The CDR3 measures 16 amino acids from cysteine to phenylalanine. Left in the record is the CDR3 DNA by itself, 48 bases read in frame from the first base. The germline V gene yields SGHDN for CDR1 and FVKESK for CDR2. The specimen sequenced was peripheral blood. The receptor chain draws on TRBV14 and TRBJ1-4; TRBD1 fits 10 bases in the junction. This TCR was recovered from a woman aged 40-49 years who had recovered from COVID-19. The DNA reads TGTGCCAGCAGCAACCGGGACAGGGGAATTAATGAAAAACTGTTTTTT. The resulting protein is CASSNRDRGINEKLFF.